Listed below are T cell receptor beta chains from one sample, sequenced in a study of T cell changes during pregnancy in multiple sclerosis. Assay: immunoSEQ multiplex PCR; the TCRdb copy retains only in-frame clones and omits some. The sample shows around 56,000 clones, around 94% of them seen only once. The material was CD8+ T cells from peripheral blood mononuclear cells, obtained after pregnancy. Every receptor here comes from a female donor with multiple sclerosis, enrolled in a pregnancy study. Each CDR3 is given with its conserved first and last residue. The order of the fields is clone size, J gene, D gene, V gene, CDR3 protein, CDR3 DNA. The D gene is left open where the match is weak. Some rows have no size entry. The others give once, few or many, or a class for an expanded clone.

NA TRBJ2-7 TRBD2 TRBV15 CATSIRTSWNSYEQYF TGTGCCACCAGCATTCGGACTAGCTGGAACTCCTACGAGCAGTACTTC
NA TRBJ2-7 NA TRBV28 CASSMRGTLSYEQYF TGTGCCAGCAGTATGAGGGGGACCCTCTCCTACGAGCAGTACTTC
NA TRBJ2-3 TRBD1 TRBV6-1 CASSVGGASDTQYF TGTGCCAGCAGTGTAGGGGGCGCATCAGATACGCAGTATTTT
NA TRBJ2-5 TRBD2 TRBV27 CASRTSGGEETQYF TGTGCCAGCAGGACTAGCGGGGGTGAGGAGACCCAGTACTTC
NA TRBJ1-2 TRBD1 TRBV29-1 CSVAGTGTGGYTF TGCAGCGTCGCCGGGACAGGGACCGGTGGCTACACCTTC
NA TRBJ2-3 TRBD1 TRBV4-2 CASSHHGQGGVGGASTDTQYF TGTGCCAGCAGCCACCACGGACAGGGGGGAGTTGGAGGAGCAAGCACAGATACGCAGTATTTT
NA TRBJ2-5 NA TRBV7-9 CASSPSTGETQYF TGTGCCAGCAGCCCTTCGACGGGGGAGACCCAGTACTTC
NA TRBJ2-7 NA TRBV14 CASSQVSGSPYEQYF TGTGCCAGCAGCCAAGTTAGCGGTAGTCCCTACGAGCAGTACTTC
NA TRBJ2-3 TRBD2 TRBV6-1 CASSEILAGSTDTQYF TGTGCCAGCAGTGAAATCCTAGCGGGAAGCACAGATACGCAGTATTTT
once TRBJ1-1 TRBD1 TRBV4-2 CASSRGTGNAEAFF TGTGCCAGCAGCCGTGGGACAGGGAACGCTGAAGCTTTCTTT
NA TRBJ1-1 TRBD1 TRBV27 CASSRTGGTEAFF TGTGCCAGCAGTCGGACAGGGGGGACTGAAGCTTTCTTT
NA TRBJ2-3 TRBD2 TRBV30 CAWSGLAIDTQYF TGTGCCTGGAGTGGACTAGCAATAGATACGCAGTATTTT
NA TRBJ1-2 NA TRBV6-1 CASSDPPQPGRGYTF TGTGCCAGCAGTGACCCCCCACAGCCAGGCAGAGGCTACACCTTC
NA TRBJ2-7 NA TRBV27 CASSISPSYEQYF TGTGCCAGCAGTATATCCCCCTCGTACGAGCAGTACTTC
NA TRBJ1-1 NA TRBV6-6 CASSYSVEEAFF TGTGCCAGCAGTTACTCGGTGGAGGAAGCTTTCTTT
NA TRBJ1-1 NA TRBV9 CASSPPGNTEAFF TGTGCCAGCAGCCCTCCCGGGAACACTGAAGCTTTCTTT
NA TRBJ2-2 NA TRBV14 CASSQDPVSNTGELFF TGTGCCAGCAGCCAAGATCCCGTAAGCAACACCGGGGAGCTGTTTTTT
NA TRBJ1-1 TRBD1 TRBV14 CASSQDVGGGQGPNTEAFF TGTGCCAGCAGCCAAGATGTGGGAGGGGGACAGGGACCGAACACTGAAGCTTTCTTT
NA TRBJ2-6 NA TRBV5-1 CASSDGHVLTF TGCGCCAGCAGCGATGGACACGTGCTGACTTTC
NA TRBJ2-7 NA TRBV19 CASSRGLGFSYEQYF TGTGCCAGTAGTAGGGGGCTTGGATTCTCCTACGAGCAGTACTTC
NA TRBJ2-2 TRBD1 TRBV11-3 CASSAGIGDRSSVGELFF TGTGCCAGCAGCGCCGGGATCGGGGACAGGAGTAGCGTCGGGGAGCTGTTTTTT
many TRBJ2-7 NA TRBV6-1 CASRHDRLEQYF TGTGCCAGCAGACACGACAGGCTAGAGCAGTACTTC
NA TRBJ1-3 NA TRBV10-3 CAISDWQVPGNTIYF TGTGCCATCAGTGATTGGCAGGTCCCTGGAAACACCATATATTTT
NA TRBJ1-5 NA TRBV2 CASRTDGGGNQPQHF TGTGCCAGCAGAACTGATGGGGGGGGCAATCAGCCCCAGCATTTT
NA TRBJ2-7 NA TRBV19 CASSIGAGSYEQYF TGTGCCAGTAGTATAGGGGCAGGGTCCTACGAGCAGTACTTC
NA TRBJ2-7 TRBD2 TRBV5-4 CASSSVGGQREGPYEQYF TGTGCCAGCAGTTCTGTGGGGGGACAGCGGGAGGGCCCCTACGAGCAGTACTTC
NA TRBJ2-7 TRBD2 TRBV7-9 CASSSVSGYEQYF TGTGCCAGCAGCTCCGTTAGCGGGTACGAGCAGTACTTC
few TRBJ2-7 TRBD2 TRBV6-1 CASSDLSGSSYEQYF TGTGCCAGCAGTGACCTTAGCGGGAGTTCGTACGAGCAGTACTTC
NA TRBJ2-7 TRBD1 TRBV13 CASSAYGTGYSYEQYF TGTGCCAGCAGCGCGTACGGGACAGGGTATTCCTACGAGCAGTACTTC
NA TRBJ2-1 TRBD2 TRBV10-2 CASSEHFVAGVSYNEQFF TGCGCCAGCAGTGAACATTTTGTGGCGGGAGTTTCCTACAATGAGCAGTTCTTC
NA TRBJ2-1 TRBD2 TRBV5-1 CASSLEGTSGMDNEQFF TGCGCCAGCAGCTTGGAGGGGACTAGCGGAATGGACAATGAGCAGTTCTTC
once TRBJ1-2 NA TRBV28 CASSHQVSLSGYTF TGTGCCAGCAGTCATCAGGTCAGCCTATCCGGCTACACCTTC
NA TRBJ2-7 TRBD2 TRBV7-2 CASSPPGTSGRIYEQYF TGTGCCAGCAGCCCCCCTGGGACTAGCGGGAGGATCTACGAGCAGTACTTC
once TRBJ2-3 TRBD1 TRBV5-1 CASRPTGDHTPDTQYF TGCGCCAGCAGGCCTACAGGGGACCATACCCCCGATACGCAGTATTTT
NA TRBJ2-7 NA TRBV5-5 CASSLDYNPYEQYF TGTGCCAGCAGCCTGGACTACAACCCCTACGAGCAGTACTTC
NA TRBJ2-7 NA TRBV19 CASSMVTGAYEQYF TGTGCCAGTAGTATGGTTACGGGAGCCTACGAGCAGTACTTC
once TRBJ2-7 NA TRBV7-6 CASRGSSYEQYF TGTGCCAGCCGAGGGAGCTCCTACGAGCAGTACTTC
NA TRBJ1-3 NA TRBV19 CASRPAWGGMENTIYF TGTGCCAGTAGGCCCGCCTGGGGGGGTATGGAAAACACCATATATTTT
NA TRBJ1-1 NA TRBV7-9 CATRPGFF TGTGCCACCCGCCCCGGGTTTTTT
NA TRBJ1-1 TRBD1 TRBV10-3 CAISEGTVTEAFF TGTGCCATCAGTGAGGGGACAGTCACTGAAGCTTTCTTT
NA TRBJ1-1 TRBD1 TRBV10-1 CASSERQGANTEAFF TGCGCCAGCAGTGAACGGCAGGGGGCGAACACTGAAGCTTTCTTT
NA TRBJ2-7 NA TRBV28 CASSHQGSYEQYF TGTGCCAGCAGTCATCAGGGATCCTACGAGCAGTACTTC
NA TRBJ1-5 NA TRBV7-8 CASSFGFRGGNQPQHF TGTGCCAGCAGCTTCGGGTTTCGAGGAGGCAATCAGCCCCAGCATTTT
NA TRBJ1-1 TRBD1 TRBV6-1 CASSESGQGVTEAFF TGTGCCAGCAGTGAAAGTGGACAGGGGGTAACTGAAGCTTTCTTT
NA TRBJ2-3 NA TRBV28 CASSTGRQGTDTQYF TGTGCCAGCAGTACAGGGCGTCAAGGCACAGATACGCAGTATTTT
NA TRBJ2-1 NA TRBV6-1 CASSAPTREVYNEQFF TGTGCCAGCAGTGCCCCGACTAGGGAAGTTTACAATGAGCAGTTCTTC
NA TRBJ2-1 NA TRBV9 CASSLTDYNEQFF TGTGCCAGCAGCTTGACAGATTACAATGAGCAGTTCTTC
once TRBJ2-7 TRBD1 TRBV7-9 CASSSDRAFSSYEQYF TGTGCCAGCAGCTCCGACAGGGCCTTTAGCTCCTACGAGCAGTACTTC